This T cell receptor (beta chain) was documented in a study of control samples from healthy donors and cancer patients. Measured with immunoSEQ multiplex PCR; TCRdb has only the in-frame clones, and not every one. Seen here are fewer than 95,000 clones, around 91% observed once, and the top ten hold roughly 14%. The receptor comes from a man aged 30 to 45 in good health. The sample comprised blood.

The CDR3 sequence: CASRAGTGASHEQYF. The DNA of the CDR3 is TGTGCCAGCAGGGCCGGGACAGGGGCCTCTCATGAGCAGTACTTC. V gene TRBV2 combines with J gene TRBJ2-7; 10 nucleotides line up with TRBD1. The CDR3 runs 15 residues. CDR1 SNHLY and CDR2 FYNNEI come from the germline V gene. After removal of 6 bases from V and 7 bases from J, the junction contained 12 bases not matched to a gene.